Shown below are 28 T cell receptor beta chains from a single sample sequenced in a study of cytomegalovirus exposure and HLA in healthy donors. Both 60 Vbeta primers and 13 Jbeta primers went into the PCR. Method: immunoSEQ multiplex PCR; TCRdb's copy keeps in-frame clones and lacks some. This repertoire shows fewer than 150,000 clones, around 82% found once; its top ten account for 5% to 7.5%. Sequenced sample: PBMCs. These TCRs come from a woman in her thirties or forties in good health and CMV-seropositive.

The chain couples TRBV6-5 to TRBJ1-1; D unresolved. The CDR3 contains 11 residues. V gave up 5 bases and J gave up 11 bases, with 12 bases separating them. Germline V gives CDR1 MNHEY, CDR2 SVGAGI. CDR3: CASSGRGVAFF. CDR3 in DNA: TGTGCCAGCAGTGGCCGAGGCGTTGCTTTCTTT.

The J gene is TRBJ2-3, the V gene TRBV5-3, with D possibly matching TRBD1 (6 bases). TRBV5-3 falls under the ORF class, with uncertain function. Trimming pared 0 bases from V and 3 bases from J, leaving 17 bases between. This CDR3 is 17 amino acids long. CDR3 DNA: TGTGCCAGAAGCTTGGATGGAGGACAGCGGTGGACAGATACGCAGTATTTT. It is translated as CARSLDGGQRWTDTQYF.

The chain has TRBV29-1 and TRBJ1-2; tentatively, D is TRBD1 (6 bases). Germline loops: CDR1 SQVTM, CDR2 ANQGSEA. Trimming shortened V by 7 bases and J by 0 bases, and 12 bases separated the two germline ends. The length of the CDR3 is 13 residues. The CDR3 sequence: CSGWTATNYGYTF. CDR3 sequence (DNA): TGCAGCGGGTGGACAGCAACTAACTATGGCTACACCTTC.

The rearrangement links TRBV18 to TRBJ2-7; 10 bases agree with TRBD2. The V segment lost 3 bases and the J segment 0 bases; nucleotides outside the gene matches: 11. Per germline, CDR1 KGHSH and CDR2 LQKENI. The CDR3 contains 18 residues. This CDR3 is CASSPIPGLAIPSYEQYF. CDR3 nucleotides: TGTGCCAGCTCACCCATTCCGGGACTAGCGATACCCTCCTACGAGCAGTACTTC.

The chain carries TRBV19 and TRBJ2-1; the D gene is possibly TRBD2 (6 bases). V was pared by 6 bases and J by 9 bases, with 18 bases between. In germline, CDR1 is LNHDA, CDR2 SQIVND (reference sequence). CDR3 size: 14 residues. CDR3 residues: CASRPPRRDGEQFF. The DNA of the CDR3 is TGTGCCAGTAGACCGCCCCGGCGGGACGGTGAGCAGTTCTTC. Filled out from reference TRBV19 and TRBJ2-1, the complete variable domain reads DGGITQSPKYLFRKEGQNVTLSCEQNLNHDAMYWYRQDPGQGLRLIYYSQIVNDFQKGDIAEGYSVSREKKESFPLTVTSAQKNPTAFYLCASRPPRRDGEQFFGPGTRLTVL.

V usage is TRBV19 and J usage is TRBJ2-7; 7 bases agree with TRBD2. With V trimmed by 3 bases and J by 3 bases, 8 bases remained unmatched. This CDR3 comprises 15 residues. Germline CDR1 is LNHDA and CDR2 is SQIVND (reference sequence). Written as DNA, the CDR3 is TGTGCCAGTAGTATTAGGACTAGTGGGGTCTACGAGCAGTACTTC. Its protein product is CASSIRTSGVYEQYF. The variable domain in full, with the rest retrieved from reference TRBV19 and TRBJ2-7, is DGGITQSPKYLFRKEGQNVTLSCEQNLNHDAMYWYRQDPGQGLRLIYYSQIVNDFQKGDIAEGYSVSREKKESFPLTVTSAQKNPTAFYLCASSIRTSGVYEQYFGPGTRLTVT.

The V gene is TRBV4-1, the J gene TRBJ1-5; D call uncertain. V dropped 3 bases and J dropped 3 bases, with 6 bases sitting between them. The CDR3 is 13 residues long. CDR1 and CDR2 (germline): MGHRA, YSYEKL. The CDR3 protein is CASSQGNNQPQHF. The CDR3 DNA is TGCGCCAGCAGCCAGGGCAACAATCAGCCCCAGCATTTT.

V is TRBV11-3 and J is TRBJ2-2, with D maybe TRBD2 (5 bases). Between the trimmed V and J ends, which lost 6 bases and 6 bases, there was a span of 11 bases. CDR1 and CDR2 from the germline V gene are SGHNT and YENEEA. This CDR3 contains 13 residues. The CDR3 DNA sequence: TGTGCCAGCAGTACCCTGGAGGCCGGGGAGCTGTTTTTT. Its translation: CASSTLEAGELFF.

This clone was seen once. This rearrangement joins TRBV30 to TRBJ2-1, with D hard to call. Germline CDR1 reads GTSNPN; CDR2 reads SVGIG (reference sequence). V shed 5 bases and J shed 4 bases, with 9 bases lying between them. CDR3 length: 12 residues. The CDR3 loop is CAWARSYNEQFF. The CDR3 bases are TGTGCCTGGGCTAGATCTTACAATGAGCAGTTCTTC.

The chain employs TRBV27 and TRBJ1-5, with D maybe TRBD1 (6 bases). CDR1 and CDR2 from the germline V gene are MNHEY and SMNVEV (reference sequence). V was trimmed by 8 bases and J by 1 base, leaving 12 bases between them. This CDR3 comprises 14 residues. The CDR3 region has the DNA TGTGCCAGCTGGGAGAGGGGGAGCAATCAGCCCCAGCATTTT. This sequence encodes CASWERGSNQPQHF.

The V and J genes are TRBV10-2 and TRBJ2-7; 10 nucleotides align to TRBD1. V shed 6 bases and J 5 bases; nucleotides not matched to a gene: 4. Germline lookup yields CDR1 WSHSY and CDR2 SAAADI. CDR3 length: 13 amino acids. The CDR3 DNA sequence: TGCGCCAGCAGGCGACAGGGGGCGGACGAGCAGTACTTC. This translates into CASRRQGADEQYF.

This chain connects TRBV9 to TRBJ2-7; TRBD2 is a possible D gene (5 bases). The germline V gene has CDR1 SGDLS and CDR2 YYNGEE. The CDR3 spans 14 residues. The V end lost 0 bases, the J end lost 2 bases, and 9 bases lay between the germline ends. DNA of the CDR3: TGTGCCAGCAGCGTAGAGGACGGGACCTACGAGCAGTACTTC. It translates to CASSVEDGTYEQYF.

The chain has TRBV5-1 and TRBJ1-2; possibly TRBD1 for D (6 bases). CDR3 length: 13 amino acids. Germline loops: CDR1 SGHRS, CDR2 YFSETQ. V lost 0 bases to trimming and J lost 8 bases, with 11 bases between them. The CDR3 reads CASSLGGLVGYTF. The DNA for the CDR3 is TGCGCCAGCAGCTTGGGGGGGCTGGTGGGCTACACCTTC.

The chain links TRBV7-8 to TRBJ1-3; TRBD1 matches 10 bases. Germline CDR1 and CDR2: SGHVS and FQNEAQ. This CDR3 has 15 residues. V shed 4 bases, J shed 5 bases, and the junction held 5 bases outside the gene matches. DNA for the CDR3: TGTGCCAGCAGCTACAGGGACAGGGGTAGAAACACCATATATTTT. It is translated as CASSYRDRGRNTIYF.

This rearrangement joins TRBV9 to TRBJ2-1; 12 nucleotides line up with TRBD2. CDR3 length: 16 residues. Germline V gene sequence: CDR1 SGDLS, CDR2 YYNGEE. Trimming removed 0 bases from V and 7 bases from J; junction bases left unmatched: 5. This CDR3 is CASSVGTSGIVNEQFF. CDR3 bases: TGTGCCAGCAGCGTAGGGACTAGCGGGATCGTTAATGAGCAGTTCTTC. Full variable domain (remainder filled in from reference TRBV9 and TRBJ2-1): DSGVTQTPKHLITATGQRVTLRCSPRSGDLSVYWYQQSLDQGLQFLIQYYNGEERAKGNILERFSAQQFPDLHSELNLSSLELGDSALYFCASSVGTSGIVNEQFFGPGTRLTVL.

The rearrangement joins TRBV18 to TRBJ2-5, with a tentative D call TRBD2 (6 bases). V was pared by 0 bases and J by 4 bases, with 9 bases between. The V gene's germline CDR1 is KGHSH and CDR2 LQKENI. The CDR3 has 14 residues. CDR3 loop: CASSPPAGPETQYF. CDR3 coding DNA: TGTGCCAGCTCACCACCCGCGGGGCCAGAGACCCAGTACTTC.

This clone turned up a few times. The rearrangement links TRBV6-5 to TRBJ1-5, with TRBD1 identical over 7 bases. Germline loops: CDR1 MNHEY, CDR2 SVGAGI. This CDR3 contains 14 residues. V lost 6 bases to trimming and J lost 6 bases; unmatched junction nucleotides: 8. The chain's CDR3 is CASRTGVGGQPQHF. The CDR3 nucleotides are TGTGCCAGCAGAACAGGGGTGGGAGGTCAGCCCCAGCATTTT.

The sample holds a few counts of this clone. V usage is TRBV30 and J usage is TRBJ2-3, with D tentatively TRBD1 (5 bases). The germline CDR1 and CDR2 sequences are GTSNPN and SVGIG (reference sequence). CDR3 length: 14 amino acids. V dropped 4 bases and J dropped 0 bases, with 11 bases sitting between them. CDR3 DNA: TGTGCCTGGAATTTTCAGGGAAGCACAGATACGCAGTATTTT. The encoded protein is CAWNFQGSTDTQYF.

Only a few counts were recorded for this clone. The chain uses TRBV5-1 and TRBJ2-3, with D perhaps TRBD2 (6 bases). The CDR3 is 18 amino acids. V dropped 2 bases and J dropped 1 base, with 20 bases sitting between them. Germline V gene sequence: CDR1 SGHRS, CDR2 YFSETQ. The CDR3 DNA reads TGCGCCAGCAGCTTAGTTTTATGGGACTCTGGACGCACAGATACGCAGTATTTT. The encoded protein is CASSLVLWDSGRTDTQYF. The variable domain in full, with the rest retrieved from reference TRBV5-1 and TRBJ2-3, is KAGVTQTPRYLIKTRGQQVTLSCSPISGHRSVSWYQQTPGQGLQFLFEYFSETQRNKGNFPGRFSGRQFSNSRSEMNVSTLELGDSALYLCASSLVLWDSGRTDTQYFGPGTRLTVL.

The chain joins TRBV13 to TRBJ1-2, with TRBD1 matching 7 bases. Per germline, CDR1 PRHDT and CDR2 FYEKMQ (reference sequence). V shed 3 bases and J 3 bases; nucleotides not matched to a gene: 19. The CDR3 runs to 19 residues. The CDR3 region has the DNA TGTGCCAGCAGCTTTTCCTGGGGGGTTGGGCAGGGGGGCGACTATGGCTACACCTTC. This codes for CASSFSWGVGQGGDYGYTF.

The CDR3 bases are TGTGCCAGCAGGACTAGCGGGACTTTCAATGAGCAGTTCTTC. Encoded protein: CASRTSGTFNEQFF. V gene TRBV2 combines with J gene TRBJ2-1; 11 nucleotides align to TRBD2. The CDR3 is made up of 14 amino acids. V dropped 6 bases and J dropped 6; count of bases not matched to a gene: 4. The V gene's germline CDR1 is SNHLY and CDR2 FYNNEI. Looking up the rest from reference TRBV2 and TRBJ2-1 gives the full variable domain: EPEVTQTPSHQVTQMGQEVILRCVPISNHLYFYWYRQILGQKVEFLVSFYNNEISEKSEIFDDQFSVERPDGSNFTLKIRSTKLEDSAMYFCASRTSGTFNEQFFGPGTRLTVL.

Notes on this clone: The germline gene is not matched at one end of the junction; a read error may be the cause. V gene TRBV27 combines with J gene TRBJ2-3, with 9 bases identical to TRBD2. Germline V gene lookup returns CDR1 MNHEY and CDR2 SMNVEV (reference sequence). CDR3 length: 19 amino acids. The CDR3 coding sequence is TGTGCCAGCAGTTTAGGCTGGGGCCGGGCTAGCGGGGTGCCAGATGCGCAGTATTTT. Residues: CASSLGWGRASGVPDAQYF.

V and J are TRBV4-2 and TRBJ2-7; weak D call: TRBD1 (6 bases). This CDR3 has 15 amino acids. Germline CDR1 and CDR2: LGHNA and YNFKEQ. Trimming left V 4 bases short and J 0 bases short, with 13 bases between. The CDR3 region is CASSLLADSSYEQYF. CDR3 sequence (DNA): TGTGCCAGCAGCCTTCTCGCGGACAGCTCCTACGAGCAGTACTTC.

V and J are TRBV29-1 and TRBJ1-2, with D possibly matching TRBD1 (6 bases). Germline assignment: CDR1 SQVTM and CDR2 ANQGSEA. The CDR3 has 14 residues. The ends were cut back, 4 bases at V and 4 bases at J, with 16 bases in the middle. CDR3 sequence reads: CSVVGGSLGYGYTF. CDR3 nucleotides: TGCAGCGTTGTTGGGGGCAGTCTGGGCTATGGCTACACCTTC.

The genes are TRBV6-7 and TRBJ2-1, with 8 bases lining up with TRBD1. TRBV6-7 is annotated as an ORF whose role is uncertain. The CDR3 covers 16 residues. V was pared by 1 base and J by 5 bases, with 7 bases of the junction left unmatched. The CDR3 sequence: CASSYWAGGANNEQFF. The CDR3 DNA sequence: TGTGCCAGCAGTTACTGGGCAGGGGGCGCAAACAATGAGCAGTTCTTC.

The CDR3 protein is CASSPKGGQGYNEQFF. For the CDR3, the DNA is TGTGCCAGCAGCCCCAAGGGGGGACAGGGTTACAATGAGCAGTTCTTC. The chain recombines TRBV7-9 with TRBJ2-1; 9 positions match TRBD1. The junction had 9 bases not matched to a gene; V was cut back by 5 bases and J by 4 bases. The CDR3 has 16 amino acids. Germline V gene sequence: CDR1 SEHNR, CDR2 FQNEAQ (reference sequence).

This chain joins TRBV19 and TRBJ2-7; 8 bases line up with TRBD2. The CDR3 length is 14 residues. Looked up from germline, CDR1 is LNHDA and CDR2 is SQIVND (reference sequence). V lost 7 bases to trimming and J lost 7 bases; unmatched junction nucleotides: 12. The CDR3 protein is CASKNRGGVKEQYF. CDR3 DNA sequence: TGTGCCAGTAAAAATCGGGGGGGCGTGAAAGAGCAGTACTTC.

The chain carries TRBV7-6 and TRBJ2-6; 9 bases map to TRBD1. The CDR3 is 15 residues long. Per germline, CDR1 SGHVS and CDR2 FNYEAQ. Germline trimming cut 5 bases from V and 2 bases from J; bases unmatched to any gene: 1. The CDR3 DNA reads TGTGCCAGCAGCCACAGGGGGCCTGGGGCCAACGTCCTGACTTTC. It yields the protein CASSHRGPGANVLTF.